This T cell receptor (beta chain) is drawn from a study of blood T cell repertoires in COVID-19 (dated by TCRdb to the early 2020s). About the study as a whole: Samples covering the acute and convalescent phases of COVID-19 were provided by collaborators in the United States, Italy and Spain. The prospective study material was composed of cDNA or gDNA derived from T cells, B-cell-depleted T cells, or PBMCs. Subjects who had been exposed to COVID-19, were actively infected with it, or had recovered from it provided the deeply sampled blood TCRbeta repertoires that made up the dataset. A freely available public database, intended as a resource for researchers studying the immune response to SARS-CoV-2, is where the repertoires were released. The samples were drawn from the first 160 participants of the ongoing ImmuneRACE study and from 1,254 subjects provided by 6 global collaborators. A de-identified subject ID, COVID-19 status, age in years and sex were almost always included in the sample metadata. Where available, HLA class I and class II types were taken from metadata supplied by the sample provider and were not determined by assay-based typing. Broad study findings and their caveats: The amount of clinical and demographic metadata varied by source and participant and was provided uncurated.

Collaborating institutions collected whole blood in K2EDTA tubes following their own protocols. For TCRbeta analysis, collaborators shipped samples in one of three forms: frozen whole blood, isolated PBMCs, or DNA extracted from either of those sample types. Details on this clone: The antigen this receptor binds is unknown. No base-level quality is on record; no much larger clone is a single base apart.

TCRbeta CDR3 regions were amplified from genomic DNA by means of the immunoSEQ Assay, a bias-controlled multiplex PCR. As for how the authors treated the data: Nucleated cell counts per sample were estimated from amplification of reference gene primers within the assay. To quantify the absolute abundance of each unique TCRbeta CDR3 rearrangement, sequence reads were collapsed and filtered. For each sample, productive Simpson clonality was calculated as the square root of Simpson's diversity index across productive rearrangements. TCRdb obtained this table from immuneACCESS and retained in-frame rearrangements with V and J assigned. These tables miss some clones; where compared with another copy, unresolved V genes account for less than half of the shortfall, and the remainder is unexplained. V, J and clone size were drawn from that table, and D and trimming were deduced from the DNA. The sample records about 64,000 clones, 65% to 90% of which are singletons. 5.6% of the sample lies in the top ten.

CDR3 length: 18 amino acids, cysteine to phenylalanine. Kept here is only the CDR3 DNA, which spans 54 bases and is read in frame from base 1. The germline V gene encodes CDR1 LNHNV and CDR2 YYDKDF (reference sequence). Clipping removes 1 base from V and 3 bases from J, with 12 as the unmatched junction base count. The source of this sequence is an older woman with acute or convalescent COVID-19. The chain uses TRBV15 and TRBJ2-3; TRBD2 agrees with 8 junctional bases. Sequencing was done on a sample of peripheral blood. The CDR3 region has the sequence CATSRASGGGVGTDTQYF. The sequenced DNA is TGTGCCACCAGCAGAGCCAGCGGGGGCGGTGTGGGGACAGATACGCAGTATTTT.